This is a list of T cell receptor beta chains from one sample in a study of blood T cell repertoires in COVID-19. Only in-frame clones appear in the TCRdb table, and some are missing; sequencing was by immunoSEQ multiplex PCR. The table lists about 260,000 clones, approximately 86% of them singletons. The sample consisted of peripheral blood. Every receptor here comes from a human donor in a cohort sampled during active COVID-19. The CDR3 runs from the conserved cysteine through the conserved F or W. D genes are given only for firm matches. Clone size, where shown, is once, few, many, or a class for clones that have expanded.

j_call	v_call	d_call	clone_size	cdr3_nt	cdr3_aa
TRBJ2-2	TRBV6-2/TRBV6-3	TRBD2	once	TGTGCCAGCAGTTTCGGACTAGCCGGGACTCTCACCGGGGAGCTGTTTTTT	CASSFGLAGTLTGELFF
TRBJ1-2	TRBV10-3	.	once	TGTGCCATCCGGGACTCCGGCGGTGGCTACACCTTC	CAIRDSGGGYTF
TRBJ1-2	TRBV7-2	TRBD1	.	TGTGCCAGCAGCTCAAGCAGGGGGAACTATGGCTACACCTTC	CASSSSRGNYGYTF
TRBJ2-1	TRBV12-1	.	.	TGTGCCAGCCGCTTCGAGAAAAGGGGGTTCTTC	CASRFEKRGFF
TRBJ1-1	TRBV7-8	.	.	TGTGCCAGCAGCCCCGACCGGGAGATGAACACTGAAGCTTTCTTT	CASSPDREMNTEAFF
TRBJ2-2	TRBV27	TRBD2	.	TGTGCCAGCAGTCTCATGGCGGGGGCGAACACCGGGGAGCTGTTTTTT	CASSLMAGANTGELFF
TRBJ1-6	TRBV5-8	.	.	TGTGCCAGCCGGGGAGGTCCTAATTCACCCCTCCACTTT	CASRGGPNSPLHF
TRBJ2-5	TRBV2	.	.	TGTGCCAGCAGTCCCCCGACCCCTGGAAGAGGACAAGAGACCCAGTACTTC	CASSPPTPGRGQETQYF
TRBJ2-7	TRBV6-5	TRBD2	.	TGTGCCAGCAGATTTAGCGGGGGGGGGTACGAGCAGTACTTC	CASRFSGGGYEQYF
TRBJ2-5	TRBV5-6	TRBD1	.	TGTGCCAGCAGCTGGGACAGGGTCGGGGAGACCCAGTACTTC	CASSWDRVGETQYF
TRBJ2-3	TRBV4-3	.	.	TGCGCCAGCAGCCACTGGACAGAGAGCACAGATACGCAGTATTTT	CASSHWTESTDTQYF
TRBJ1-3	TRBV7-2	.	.	TGTGCCAGCAGCTTTGGTACAGTAGGCTCTGGAAACACCATATATTTT	CASSFGTVGSGNTIYF
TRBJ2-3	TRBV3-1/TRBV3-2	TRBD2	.	TGTGCCAGCAGCCAACACGCGGGAGGGCGAGGCGCCACAGATACGCAGTATTTT	CASSQHAGGRGATDTQYF
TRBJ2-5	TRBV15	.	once	TGTGCCACCAGCAGAGATGGGAGGACTCAAGAGACCCAGTACTTC	CATSRDGRTQETQYF
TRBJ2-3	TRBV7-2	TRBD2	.	TGTGCCAGCAGCCAGATCGGACTAGCGGGAGGGCCGACAGATACGCAGTATTTT	CASSQIGLAGGPTDTQYF
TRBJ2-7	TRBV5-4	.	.	TGTGCCAGCAGCTCATTAACAAGAACAGGGTCTGGTGGCTACGAGCAGTACTTC	CASSSLTRTGSGGYEQYF
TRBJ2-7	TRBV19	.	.	TGTGCCAGTAGTCCCCACGGCTACGAGCAGTACTTC	CASSPHGYEQYF
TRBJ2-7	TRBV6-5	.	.	TGTGCCAGCAGTTACTCGACAGGACCTTCCTACGAGCAGTACTTC	CASSYSTGPSYEQYF
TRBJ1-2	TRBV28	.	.	TGTGCCAGCAGTCCACATTCAGGCTATGGCTACACCTTC	CASSPHSGYGYTF
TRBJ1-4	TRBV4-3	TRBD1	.	TGCGCCAGCAACAAAAAGGGGGCAGGGCGCGAAAAACTGTTTTTT	CASNKKGAGREKLFF
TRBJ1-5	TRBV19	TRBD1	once	TGTGCCAGTAGTGCCCGGGACAGGGAATATAGCAATCAGCCCCAGCATTTT	CASSARDREYSNQPQHF
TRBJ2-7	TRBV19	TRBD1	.	TGTGCCAGTAGCCCGGGACAGGTATCCTACGAGCAGTACTTC	CASSPGQVSYEQYF
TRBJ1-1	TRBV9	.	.	TGTGCCAGCAGCGTGAACGTGGGCGGGGGAAACACTGAAGCTTTCTTT	CASSVNVGGGNTEAFF
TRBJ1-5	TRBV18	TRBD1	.	TGTGCCAGCTCACCCGGGACAGATAATCAGCCCCAGCATTTT	CASSPGTDNQPQHF
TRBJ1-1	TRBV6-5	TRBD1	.	TGTGCCAGCAGTTACTCGAGTGAAACAGGGGCCACTGAAGCTTTCTTT	CASSYSSETGATEAFF